These T cell receptor beta chains were read from a single sample in a study of response to subunit inactivated influenza vaccine. Using its own MiXCR run on the RT-PCR reads, TCRdb lists one record per CDR3 protein. The sample shows 650,000 to 800,000 distinct CDR3 sequences, about 14% of them seen only once. The sequenced sample was PBMCs from blood, obtained 14 to 15 days before vaccination. The receptors were sampled from a man between 45 and 60 years old who received an inactivated influenza vaccine. CDR3s include the opening cysteine and the closing phenylalanine or tryptophan. Each record gives: V gene, D gene, J gene, clone size, CDR3 DNA, CDR3 protein. A D gene is named only where the DNA matches it firmly. Clone size is not always given. Where it is, it says once, few, many or a class for expanded clones.

V: TRBV29-1
D: -
J: TRBJ2-3
size: few
DNA: TGCAGCGTTGAAGAGCTACTCAGAGATACGCAGTATTTT
CDR3: CSVEELLRDTQYF

V: TRBV20-1
D: TRBD2
J: TRBJ2-3
size: few
DNA: TGCAGTGCTACCGGACTAGCGGGGGGGCCAGAGTGGATTGGCACAGATACGCAGTATTTT
CDR3: CSATGLAGGPEWIGTDTQYF

V: TRBV29-1
D: -
J: TRBJ1-1
size: -
DNA: TGCAGCGTTGAAAGCCAGCTCACTGAAGCTTTCTTT
CDR3: CSVESQLTEAFF

V: TRBV28
D: -
J: TRBJ2-5
size: many
DNA: TGTGCCAGCAGAGAGACGGGAGTAGAGACCCAGTACTTC
CDR3: CASRETGVETQYF

V: TRBV7-3
D: TRBD2
J: TRBJ2-3
size: few
DNA: TGTGCCAGCAGCTTAACGGGCTGGCAGCTAGCGGGGGGCACAGATACGCAGTATTTT
CDR3: CASSLTGWQLAGGTDTQYF

V: TRBV28
D: -
J: TRBJ2-7
size: -
DNA: TGTGCCAGCAGGCCGCACAGTAACTCCTACGAGCAGTACTTC
CDR3: CASRPHSNSYEQYF

V: TRBV14
D: -
J: TRBJ2-4
size: many
DNA: TGTGCCAGCAGCCCCGGGGGCCCAAGGTCCAAAAACATTCAGTACTTC
CDR3: CASSPGGPRSKNIQYF

V: TRBV20-1
D: -
J: TRBJ2-5
size: few
DNA: TGCAGTGCTAGATCCGGGGCGGGGTTTGAGACCCAGTACTTC
CDR3: CSARSGAGFETQYF

V: TRBV10-3
D: -
J: TRBJ2-1
size: many
DNA: TGTGCCATCAGTGTAGTAGAGAATGAGCAGTTCTTC
CDR3: CAISVVENEQFF

V: TRBV10-3
D: -
J: TRBJ2-3
size: -
DNA: TGTGCCATCAGTGATTCCCCGCCGTCCCGTCGAGATACGCAGTATTTT
CDR3: CAISDSPPSRRDTQYF

V: TRBV28
D: TRBD1
J: TRBJ2-3
size: -
DNA: TGTGCCAGCAGGGTCCCGGGACAGGTTAACACAGATACGCAGTATTTT
CDR3: CASRVPGQVNTDTQYF

V: TRBV20-1
D: TRBD2
J: TRBJ2-1
size: few
DNA: TGCAGTGCTACCACGGGACTAGCGGCCTCCTACAATGAGCAGTTCTTC
CDR3: CSATTGLAASYNEQFF

V: TRBV4-1
D: -
J: TRBJ2-7
size: few
DNA: TGCGCCAGCAGCCAAGGAGCGGGCGTTTACTACGAGCAGTACTTC
CDR3: CASSQGAGVYYEQYF

V: TRBV21-1
D: -
J: TRBJ2-5
size: few
DNA: TGTGCCAGCAGCAAAAGGGACCCTGGACTAGCGGGGGCCTACCAAGAGACCCAGTACTTC
CDR3: CASSKRDPGLAGAYQETQYF

V: TRBV18
D: TRBD1
J: TRBJ2-7
size: -
DNA: TGTGCCAGCTCACCAGGGACAGGGTCTGGCGAGCAGTACTTC
CDR3: CASSPGTGSGEQYF

V: TRBV20-1
D: TRBD1
J: TRBJ2-1
size: few
DNA: TGCAGGGCGTTCCGGGACAGGGCCTACAATGAGCAGTTCTTC
CDR3: CRAFRDRAYNEQFF

V: TRBV2
D: -
J: TRBJ2-6
size: -
DNA: TGTGCCAGCAACCGGGACACGGGAAGGGGGGCCAACGTCCTGACTTTC
CDR3: CASNRDTGRGANVLTF

V: TRBV7-2
D: -
J: TRBJ2-4
size: many
DNA: TGTGCCAGCGGGGAGGGGGTTGTGGACAAAAACATTCAGTACTTC
CDR3: CASGEGVVDKNIQYF

V: TRBV14
D: TRBD2
J: TRBJ2-7
size: -
DNA: TGTGCCAGCAGCCAAGGCCCCGGGACTATCTACGAGCAGTACTTC
CDR3: CASSQGPGTIYEQYF

V: TRBV5-1
D: TRBD1
J: TRBJ2-1
size: -
DNA: TGCGCCAGCAGCCTGACAGGGGGCGCAGGTAGTGAGCAGTTCTTC
CDR3: CASSLTGGAGSEQFF

V: TRBV7-2
D: TRBD2
J: TRBJ2-1
size: -
DNA: TGTGCCAGCAGCCGGGGGGGACCGCAAGCTAATGAGCAGTTCTTC
CDR3: CASSRGGPQANEQFF

V: TRBV9
D: -
J: TRBJ1-1
size: few
DNA: TGTGCCAGCAGCGTAGAGTGGAGAGGGGAAGCTTTCTTT
CDR3: CASSVEWRGEAFF

V: TRBV27
D: -
J: TRBJ1-1
size: -
DNA: TGTGCCAGCAGTTCCATCGGGCAGAGTAGAGCTTTGAACACTGAAGCTTTCTTT
CDR3: CASSSIGQSRALNTEAFF

V: TRBV11-2
D: -
J: TRBJ2-2
size: many
DNA: TGTGCCAGCAGCTTAGATTTTCGGCCCCTCACTGCCGGGGAGCTGTTTTTT
CDR3: CASSLDFRPLTAGELFF

V: TRBV3-1
D: TRBD2
J: TRBJ2-7
size: few
DNA: TGTGCCAGCAGCCAGGGTTTAGCGGGATCCTTCTTCTACGAGCAGTACTTC
CDR3: CASSQGLAGSFFYEQYF

V: TRBV6-5
D: TRBD1
J: TRBJ2-3
size: few
DNA: TGTGCCAGCAGTTACTCGATAGGGGGCCCAGATACGCAGTATTTT
CDR3: CASSYSIGGPDTQYF

V: TRBV24-1
D: TRBD2
J: TRBJ2-3
size: -
DNA: TGTGCCACCATAGGACTAGCTGCAGATACGCAGTATTTT
CDR3: CATIGLAADTQYF

V: TRBV6-1
D: -
J: TRBJ1-5
size: many
DNA: TGTGCCAGCAGTGACAGGGCTAATCAGCCCCAGCATTTT
CDR3: CASSDRANQPQHF

V: TRBV20-1
D: TRBD2
J: TRBJ2-1
size: -
DNA: TGCAGTGGGACCGGGACTAGCGGGGGTTCCCCCTTGGGCGTGCAGTTCTTC
CDR3: CSGTGTSGGSPLGVQFF

V: TRBV7-9
D: -
J: TRBJ2-1
size: -
DNA: TGTGCCAGCAGCTTGGGGGACAACTACGATGAGCAGTTCTTC
CDR3: CASSLGDNYDEQFF

V: TRBV11-1
D: -
J: TRBJ2-6
size: -
DNA: TGTGCCAGCAGCCCCCGTGTGGGATCTGGGGCCAACGTCCTGACTTTC
CDR3: CASSPRVGSGANVLTF

V: TRBV20-1
D: -
J: TRBJ2-5
size: -
DNA: TGCAGTGCTAGATGGTGGGAGACCCAGTACTTC
CDR3: CSARWWETQYF

V: TRBV9
D: TRBD1
J: TRBJ2-2
size: -
DNA: TGTGCCAGCAGCGGACGGACAGGGAACGGGGAGCTGTTTTTT
CDR3: CASSGRTGNGELFF

V: TRBV20-1
D: -
J: TRBJ2-5
size: few
DNA: TGCAGTGCTAAGGGGTGGGTGGCGACCCAGTACTTC
CDR3: CSAKGWVATQYF

V: TRBV6-2/TRBV6-3
D: TRBD1
J: TRBJ1-5
size: -
DNA: TGTGCCAGCAATCCGGGACAGTGGAGCAATCAGCCCCAGCATTTT
CDR3: CASNPGQWSNQPQHF

V: TRBV12-3/TRBV12-4
D: TRBD2
J: TRBJ2-1
size: few
DNA: TGTGCCAGCAGTTTCCCCGGCGGGAGAAGGAATGAGCAGTTCTTC
CDR3: CASSFPGGRRNEQFF

V: TRBV5-5
D: -
J: TRBJ1-4
size: few
DNA: TGTGCCAGCAGCTTTCCCGGGACTAATGAAAAACTGTTTTTT
CDR3: CASSFPGTNEKLFF

V: TRBV7-8
D: TRBD2
J: TRBJ2-1
size: many
DNA: TGTGCCAGCAGCTCCCAACTAGCGGGTGGCTCCTACAATGAGCAGTTCTTC
CDR3: CASSSQLAGGSYNEQFF

V: TRBV12-3/TRBV12-4
D: -
J: TRBJ2-7
size: -
DNA: TGTGCCAGCAGTTTAGGACTCAGCTCCTACGAGCAGTACTTC
CDR3: CASSLGLSSYEQYF

V: TRBV20-1
D: TRBD1
J: TRBJ2-7
size: -
DNA: TGCAGTGCTAAGGGACAGGGAGGTGGCGAGCAGTACTTC
CDR3: CSAKGQGGGEQYF

V: TRBV10-3
D: TRBD1
J: TRBJ2-1
size: few
DNA: TGTGCCACCGGAACAGGGGCCAATGAGCAGTTCTTC
CDR3: CATGTGANEQFF

V: TRBV12-3/TRBV12-4
D: -
J: TRBJ2-2
size: -
DNA: TGTGCCAGCAGTTTATCCCAATGGGGGCCCAACACCGGGGAGCTGTTTTTT
CDR3: CASSLSQWGPNTGELFF

V: TRBV5-1
D: -
J: TRBJ2-1
size: -
DNA: TGCGCCAGCAGCTATAGTCATAGCTCCTACAATGAGCAGTTCTTC
CDR3: CASSYSHSSYNEQFF

V: TRBV5-1
D: -
J: TRBJ2-5
size: few
DNA: TGCGCCAGCAGCCTGAACGCAGCCCAAGAGACCCAGTACTTC
CDR3: CASSLNAAQETQYF